What follows are 24 T cell receptor beta chains derived from one specimen sequenced in a study of blood T cell repertoires in COVID-19. Method: immunoSEQ multiplex PCR; TCRdb's copy keeps in-frame clones and lacks some. The sample lists about 89,000 clones; over 65% were seen once. What was sequenced was peripheral blood. These receptors all come from a human donor in a cohort sampled during active COVID-19.

This clone appeared many times. The chain has TRBV13 and TRBJ2-3; tentative D call: TRBD1 (6 bases). The V gene's germline CDR1 is PRHDT and CDR2 FYEKMQ (reference sequence). The CDR3 loop spans 16 amino acids. V lost 0 bases and J 0 bases, leaving 10 bases between the germline ends. The chain's CDR3 is CASSLGQGTSTDTQYF. The CDR3 DNA follows: TGTGCCAGCAGCTTAGGACAGGGAACTAGCACAGATACGCAGTATTTT.

The rearrangement joins TRBV4-1 to TRBJ2-1; 8 bases are shared with TRBD2. The ends lost 1 base at V and 6 bases at J; junction bases unmatched: 5. The germline V gene encodes CDR1 MGHRA and CDR2 YSYEKL. This CDR3 region has 15 residues. CDR3 nucleotide sequence: TGCGCCAGCAGCCAAGTGGGGCGGGAGGCCAATGAGCAGTTCTTC. Protein: CASSQVGREANEQFF.

CDR3 in amino acids: CASCTGLNTGELFF. The DNA of the CDR3 is TGTGCCAGCTGTACAGGGCTGAACACCGGGGAGCTGTTTTTT. The V call is TRBV7-2, the J call TRBJ2-2, with D possibly TRBD1 on 6 matching bases. The V gene's germline CDR1 is SGHTA and CDR2 FQGNSA. V lost 8 bases, J lost 1 base, and 11 bases lay in between. There are 14 residues in the CDR3.

This chain links TRBV6-5 with TRBJ2-3; D not resolved. CDR1 and CDR2 from the germline V gene are MNHEY and SVGAGI. Deletions cut 6 bases from V and 0 bases from J, with 10 bases between. The CDR3 length is 14 residues. The CDR3 is CASRRTTSTDTQYF. CDR3 in DNA: TGTGCCAGCAGGCGTACTACTAGCACAGATACGCAGTATTTT.

The gene calls are TRBV7-2 and TRBJ1-5, with D perhaps TRBD1 (5 bases). CDR3 length: 15 residues. The germline V gene encodes CDR1 SGHTA and CDR2 FQGNSA. V was shortened by 5 bases and J by 1 base, with 12 bases between the two germline ends. For the CDR3, the DNA is TGTGCCAGCAGCAAAGCGGGGGTGAGCAATCAGCCCCAGCATTTT. Translating it yields CASSKAGVSNQPQHF. Combining the CDR3 with reference TRBV7-2 and TRBJ1-5 gives the whole variable domain GAGVSQSPSNKVTEKGKDVELRCDPISGHTALYWYRQSLGQGLEFLIYFQGNSAPDKSGLPSDRFSAERTGGSVSTLTIQRTQQEDSAVYLCASSKAGVSNQPQHFGDGTRLSIL.

This CDR3 reads CASSLAANYGYTF. In DNA form, the CDR3 reads TGTGCCAGCAGCTTAGCCGCTAACTATGGCTACACCTTC. V and J are TRBV7-8 and TRBJ1-2; D is unresolved. CDR3 length: 13 amino acids. V was pared by 0 bases and J by 0 bases, with 2 bases between. CDR1 is SGHVS and CDR2 is FQNEAQ in the germline V gene.

The chain uses TRBV11-2 and TRBJ2-1; 15 nucleotides align to TRBD2. The length of the CDR3 is 15 residues. V lost 5 bases to trimming and J lost 10 bases; unmatched junction nucleotides: 6. CDR1 SGHAT and CDR2 FQNNGV come from the germline V gene. The CDR3 coding sequence is TGTGCCAGCAGCGTGGGACTAGCGGGAGGCGGCGAGCAGTTCTTC. It codes for CASSVGLAGGGEQFF. The variable domain in full, with the rest retrieved from reference TRBV11-2 and TRBJ2-1, is EAGVAQSPRYKIIEKRQSVAFWCNPISGHATLYWYQQILGQGPKLLIQFQNNGVVDDSQLPKDRFSAERLKGVDSTLKIQPAKLEDSAVYLCASSVGLAGGGEQFFGPGTRLTVL.

V and J are TRBV7-3 and TRBJ2-5; TRBD2 is a possible D gene (6 bases). CDR3 size: 14 residues. Trimming shortened V by 1 base and J by 2 bases, and 8 bases separated the two germline ends. CDR1 and CDR2 (germline): SGHTA, FQGTGA. The CDR3 loop reads CASSLMGGQETQYF. DNA of the CDR3: TGTGCCAGCAGCTTAATGGGAGGACAAGAGACCCAGTACTTC.

The chain joins TRBV20-1 to TRBJ2-3; D unresolved. The CDR3 has 14 amino acids. The germline V and J ends were trimmed by 3 bases and 2 bases, with 12 bases remaining between them. Germline values: CDR1 DFQATT, CDR2 SNEGSKA (reference sequence). CDR3 sequence reads: CSASVTTNTDTQYF. The CDR3 DNA is TGCAGTGCTAGTGTGACAACCAACACAGATACGCAGTATTTT.

This sequence joins TRBV7-8 and TRBJ2-5, with D uncertain. V dropped 1 base and J dropped 7 bases, with 13 bases sitting between them. This CDR3 region has 14 residues. Germline-derived CDR1 and CDR2 are SGHVS and FQNEAQ. CDR3: CASSLEALYVTQYF. In nucleotides, the CDR3 is TGTGCCAGCAGCTTAGAAGCGTTGTATGTGACCCAGTACTTC. Together with reference TRBV7-8 and TRBJ2-5, the CDR3 gives the full variable domain: GAGVSQSPRYKVAKRGQDVALRCDPISGHVSLFWYQQALGQGPEFLTYFQNEAQLDKSGLPSDRFFAERPEGSVSTLKIQRTQQEDSAVYLCASSLEALYVTQYFGPGTRLLVL.

The genes are TRBV4-2 and TRBJ2-7; 13 bases map to TRBD2. V shed 1 base, J shed 4 bases, and the junction held 10 bases outside the gene matches. The CDR3 is 18 amino acids. The germline V gene encodes CDR1 LGHNA and CDR2 YNFKEQ. The CDR3 reads CASSQALMGLAGTYEQYF. The CDR3 DNA reads as TGTGCCAGCAGCCAAGCCCTCATGGGACTAGCGGGAACATACGAGCAGTACTTC.

The chain recombines TRBV11-2 with TRBJ1-4, with 8 bases fitting TRBD1. Germline V gene lookup returns CDR1 SGHAT and CDR2 FQNNGV. V trimming: 5 bases; J trimming: 5 bases; junction bases outside the gene matches: 7. This CDR3 comprises 15 residues. The CDR3 DNA follows: TGTGCCAGCAGCCTCGGGACAGGAGGAAATGAAAAACTGTTTTTT. The encoded protein is CASSLGTGGNEKLFF.

V usage is TRBV7-2 and J usage is TRBJ2-7; 8 nucleotides line up with TRBD2. The length of the CDR3 is 14 residues. V lost 4 bases to trimming and J lost 3 bases; unmatched junction nucleotides: 5. Germline CDR1 SGHTA, CDR2 FQGNSA. The CDR3 sequence: CASSSQRGYYEQYF. The CDR3 coding sequence is TGTGCCAGCAGCTCTCAGCGGGGGTACTACGAGCAGTACTTC.

The rearrangement links TRBV11-1 to TRBJ2-7; 9 nucleotides match TRBD2. V trimming: 5 bases; J trimming: 2 bases; junction bases outside the gene matches: 10. CDR1 is SGHAT, CDR2 FQDESV, per germline (reference sequence). CDR3 length equals 16 residues. CDR3 coding DNA: TGTGCCAGCAGCCCACTTAGCGGGAGTGGGACCTACGAGCAGTACTTC. It is translated as CASSPLSGSGTYEQYF.

This clone was seen ten or more times. CDR3 protein: CASSADPGGQGPPQHF. CDR3 in DNA: TGTGCCAGCAGCGCCGATCCAGGGGGACAGGGTCCCCCCCAGCATTTT. The V call is TRBV9, the J call TRBJ1-5; TRBD1 matches 9 bases. V lost 3 bases and J lost 10; bases outside the gene matches: 14. The CDR3 consists of 16 residues. The germline CDR1 and CDR2 sequences are SGDLS and YYNGEE.

This sequence joins TRBV7-2 and TRBJ1-1; D uncertain. The ends were cut back, 6 bases at V and 2 bases at J, with 16 bases in the middle. The length of the CDR3 is 15 residues. From germline, CDR1 is SGHTA and CDR2 FQGNSA. DNA of the CDR3: TGTGCCAGCAGGTTACCTGAGGCGATCAACACTGAAGCTTTCTTT. Its protein is CASRLPEAINTEAFF.

The chain joins TRBV28 to TRBJ2-7, with TRBD2 identical over 9 bases. Trimming took 3 bases from V and 5 from J; bases not matched to a gene: 17. This CDR3 has 18 amino acids. CDR1 and CDR2 (germline): MDHEN, SYDVKM. CDR3 in amino acids: CASSFYSPWREGPHEQYF. The CDR3 nucleotides read TGTGCCAGCAGTTTCTACAGCCCCTGGCGGGAGGGCCCCCACGAGCAGTACTTC.

This chain joins TRBV19 and TRBJ2-3; 9 bases fit TRBD2. The CDR3 runs 16 residues. Trimming removed 4 bases from V and 4 bases from J; junction bases left unmatched: 9. Germline V gene lookup returns CDR1 LNHDA and CDR2 SQIVND (reference sequence). CDR3 sequence: CASSTLSGRRADTQYF. CDR3 nucleotides: TGTGCCAGTAGTACCCTAAGCGGGAGGAGGGCAGATACGCAGTATTTT.

This sequence joins TRBV28 and TRBJ2-1; 15 nucleotides agree with TRBD2. The V gene's germline CDR1 is MDHEN and CDR2 SYDVKM. The V segment lost 2 bases and the J segment 9 bases; nucleotides outside the gene matches: 8. The CDR3 contains 17 residues. CDR3 loop: CASSLAGLAGGMGEQFF. The CDR3 region has the DNA TGTGCCAGCAGTTTAGCGGGACTAGCGGGAGGTATGGGTGAGCAGTTCTTC.

This chain links TRBV3-1 (or the pseudogene TRBV3-2) with TRBJ2-1; 10 bases match TRBD2. The V gene's germline CDR1 is LGHDT and CDR2 YNNKEL (reference sequence). The junction had 0 bases not matched to a gene; V was cut back by 1 base and J by 3 bases. CDR3 length equals 15 residues. The chain's CDR3 is CASSQASGSYNEQFF. The CDR3 bases are TGTGCCAGCAGCCAAGCTAGCGGGAGCTACAATGAGCAGTTCTTC.

The J gene is TRBJ2-7, the V gene TRBV14; D is unclear. Per the germline V gene, CDR1 is SGHDN and CDR2 is FVKESK. V lost 3 bases and J 4 bases, leaving 10 bases between the germline ends. The CDR3 covers 13 residues. CDR3 region: CASSQVLGYEQYF. The CDR3, as DNA: TGTGCCAGCAGCCAGGTTCTCGGGTACGAGCAGTACTTC.

The CDR3 bases are TGTGCCACGACCCGGACAGAAAACTTAAAAGGTCCCCACTATGGCTACACCTTC. It specifies CATTRTENLKGPHYGYTF. The chain combines TRBV28 with TRBJ1-2; D may be TRBD1 (6 bases). The CDR3 consists of 18 residues. Trimming shortened V by 10 bases and J by 3 bases, and 30 bases separated the two germline ends. Per germline, CDR1 MDHEN and CDR2 SYDVKM.

In regard to this clone: Sequence at one end of the junction differs from germline and may be a read error. The rearrangement joins TRBV3-1 (or the pseudogene TRBV3-2) to TRBJ1-6, with D perhaps TRBD1 (5 bases). This CDR3 has 17 amino acids. The germline CDR1 and CDR2 sequences are LGHDT and YNNKEL (reference sequence). The CDR3 bases are TGTGCCAGCAGTCAAGGCGGGACCCAAAGAAGCAATTCACCCCTCCACTTT. This translates into CASSQGGTQRSNSPLHF.

V gene TRBV7-2 combines with J gene TRBJ1-2; D is ambiguous. There are 13 residues in the CDR3. V dropped 1 base and J dropped 5 bases, with 8 bases sitting between them. Germline V gene lookup returns CDR1 SGHTA and CDR2 FQGNSA. CDR3 bases: TGTGCCAGCAGCTTAGAAAACATTTATGGCTACACCTTC. Translation gives CASSLENIYGYTF.